A single sample is the source of the 27 T cell receptor beta chains below, sequenced in a study of shared clonotypes between healthy human individuals. Generated by immunoSEQ multiplex PCR, the TCRdb table keeps only in-frame clones and is missing some. Altogether roughly 2 million clones are present, nearly 97% being singletons, with the ten largest covering about 0.13%. The sample consisted of naive CD4+ T cells sorted from blood. Subset specified: CD45RA+ positively selected. Receptors were obtained from a man aged 18 to 29 in good health.

The chain is built from TRBV7-8 and TRBJ1-5, with TRBD1 matching over 8 bases. V shed 5 bases, J shed 2 bases, and the junction held 14 bases outside the gene matches. The germline V gene encodes CDR1 SGHVS and CDR2 FQNEAQ. The CDR3 loop spans 18 amino acids. Written as DNA, the CDR3 is TGTGCCAGCAGCCAGCTAGGACAGGGTATTGTTGGCAATCAGCCCCAGCATTTT. Translating it yields CASSQLGQGIVGNQPQHF.

The chain couples TRBV18 to TRBJ1-1; no clear D gene. This CDR3 region has 16 residues. Trimming left V 5 bases short and J 0 bases short, with 16 bases between. Germline CDR1 is KGHSH and CDR2 is LQKENI. CDR3 sequence (DNA): TGTGCCAGCTCAGAACAGCAAATACGCATGAACACTGAAGCTTTCTTT. Translated: CASSEQQIRMNTEAFF.

V and J are TRBV2 and TRBJ1-4, with TRBD1 matching 10 bases. The CDR3 sequence is 14 residues long. CDR1 is SNHLY, CDR2 FYNNEI, per germline. The trim removed 3 bases at V and 10 bases at J, leaving 5 bases unmatched. In nucleotides, the CDR3 is TGTGCCAGCAGTGAGGCGGGACAGGGGCTAAAACTGTTTTTT. It is translated as CASSEAGQGLKLFF. Based on the CDR3 plus reference TRBV2 and TRBJ1-4, the full variable domain is EPEVTQTPSHQVTQMGQEVILRCVPISNHLYFYWYRQILGQKVEFLVSFYNNEISEKSEIFDDQFSVERPDGSNFTLKIRSTKLEDSAMYFCASSEAGQGLKLFFGSGTQLSVL.

V is TRBV4-1 and J is TRBJ2-1; 9 nucleotides match TRBD1. CDR3 length: 15 amino acids. V shed 4 bases, J shed 7 bases, and the junction held 8 bases outside the gene matches. Germline V gene data show CDR1 as MGHRA and CDR2 as YSYEKL. CDR3 DNA: TGCGCCAGCAGCCTAGGACAGGGGAGATATAATGAGCAGTTCTTC. Translating gives CASSLGQGRYNEQFF.

CDR3 DNA: TGCAGCGTTGAGCTGGGAACGTACAATGAGCAGTTCTTC. This gives the protein CSVELGTYNEQFF. This chain joins TRBV29-1 and TRBJ2-1; D unresolved. Trimming took off 3 bases at V and 4 bases at J, with 10 bases between the two ends. The CDR3 sequence is 13 residues long. Germline V gene sequence: CDR1 SQVTM, CDR2 ANQGSEA.

The rearrangement uses TRBV28 and TRBJ2-1, with TRBD2 identical over 7 bases. The V gene's germline CDR1 is MDHEN and CDR2 SYDVKM. The CDR3 has 17 amino acids. V trimming: 3 bases; J trimming: 7 bases; junction bases outside the gene matches: 15. For the CDR3, the DNA is TGTGCCAGCAGTTTTCGGATCTTCAGCGGGACCAAGAATGAGCAGTTCTTC. Translated, it gives CASSFRIFSGTKNEQFF.

This clone showed up just a few times. V gene TRBV2 combines with J gene TRBJ1-5, with D unclear. Trimming shortened V by 6 bases and J by 2 bases, and 11 bases separated the two germline ends. In germline, CDR1 is SNHLY, CDR2 FYNNEI. The CDR3 is made up of 14 amino acids. CDR3 DNA: TGTGCCAGCAGGGGCGCGAAAGGCAATCAGCCCCAGCATTTT. It codes for CASRGAKGNQPQHF.

CDR3: CASTALGLNTEAFF. Here the CDR3 DNA reads TGTGCCAGCACCGCTCTTGGGCTGAACACTGAAGCTTTCTTT. V and J are TRBV2 and TRBJ1-1; D gene unclear. This CDR3 is 14 amino acids long. Trimming removed 7 bases from V and 0 bases from J, with 12 bases in between. Germline values: CDR1 SNHLY, CDR2 FYNNEI. Looking up the rest from reference TRBV2 and TRBJ1-1 gives the full variable domain: EPEVTQTPSHQVTQMGQEVILRCVPISNHLYFYWYRQILGQKVEFLVSFYNNEISEKSEIFDDQFSVERPDGSNFTLKIRSTKLEDSAMYFCASTALGLNTEAFFGQGTRLTVV.

V usage is TRBV28 and J usage is TRBJ1-1; D is uncertain. Looked up from germline, CDR1 is MDHEN and CDR2 is SYDVKM. Trimming shortened V by 8 bases and J by 0 bases, and 13 bases separated the two germline ends. The CDR3 has 14 amino acids. CDR3 loop: CASSRDLMNTEAFF. The CDR3 bases are TGTGCCAGCTCGCGAGACCTAATGAACACTGAAGCTTTCTTT.

This rearrangement joins TRBV6-6 to TRBJ2-3; 14 bases fit TRBD2. From germline, CDR1 is MNHNY and CDR2 SVGAGI (reference sequence). The J segment lost 7 bases and the V segment lost 10 bases, leaving 4 bases of the junction unmatched. This CDR3 region has 13 residues. The DNA of the CDR3 is TGTGCCACAAGGACTAGCGGGAGGTATACGCAGTATTTT. It codes for CATRTSGRYTQYF.

The chain combines TRBV6-5 with TRBJ1-1; D gene uncertain. Trimming took off 2 bases at V and 4 bases at J, with 11 bases between the two ends. This CDR3 region has 14 residues. CDR1 is MNHEY, CDR2 SVGAGI, per germline. The CDR3: CASSYSQVGTEAFF. In nucleotides, the CDR3 is TGTGCCAGCAGTTACAGTCAGGTTGGCACTGAAGCTTTCTTT.

This chain uses TRBV6-5 with TRBJ1-2; TRBD1 aligns across 9 bases. Germline V gives CDR1 MNHEY, CDR2 SVGAGI. After removal of 4 bases from V and 3 bases from J, the junction contained 6 bases not matched to a gene. The CDR3 runs to 15 residues. CDR3 amino acids: CASSFSGTGYYGYTF. As DNA, the CDR3 is TGTGCCAGCAGTTTTTCCGGGACAGGGTACTATGGCTACACCTTC.

A word on this clone: Germline and junction disagree at one end, which may indicate a read error. This chain uses TRBV14 with TRBJ2-7, with 11 bases lining up with TRBD2. CDR1 and CDR2 from the germline V gene are SGHDN and FVKESK. The CDR3 totals 13 residues. CDR3 sequence: CASSQGGLAVPHF. The CDR3 nucleotides read TGTGCCAGCAGCCAAGGGGGACTAGCGGTCCCGCACTTC.

The chain joins TRBV6-5 to TRBJ2-7; D not certain. Trimming cost V 2 bases and J 3 bases, with 11 bases left between them. In germline, CDR1 is MNHEY, CDR2 SVGAGI. The CDR3 loop spans 14 amino acids. CDR3 amino acids: CASSYGRSGYEQYF. Written as DNA, the CDR3 is TGTGCCAGCAGTTACGGCAGGTCGGGCTACGAGCAGTACTTC.

The J gene is TRBJ2-7, the V gene TRBV29-1; 8 bases map to TRBD2. The CDR3 loop spans 14 amino acids. Germline V gives CDR1 SQVTM, CDR2 ANQGSEA. The trim removed 4 bases at V and 4 bases at J, leaving 9 bases unmatched. This CDR3 is CSVVGRAGGYEQYF. The CDR3 DNA is TGCAGCGTTGTTGGCCGTGCGGGAGGATACGAGCAGTACTTC.

Note on this clone: This same CDR3 is encoded by further DNA sequences in the sample. The genes are TRBV7-2 and TRBJ1-1; D possibly corresponds to TRBD1 (5 bases). The CDR3 runs to 14 residues. With 5 bases removed from V and 0 bases from J, the gap between germline ends came to 10 bases. Germline-derived CDR1 and CDR2 are SGHTA and FQGNSA. CDR3 coding DNA: TGTGCCAGCAGCCGGGGCGGAGTGAACACTGAAGCTTTCTTT. Translated: CASSRGGVNTEAFF.

This rearrangement joins TRBV11-2 to TRBJ1-2; D is undetermined. This CDR3 contains 14 residues. Germline CDR1 and CDR2: SGHAT and FQNNGV. V was cut by 1 base and J by 3 bases, with 9 bases left in between. As DNA, the CDR3 is TGTGCCAGCAGCTTAGGGGCCGGAGACTATGGCTACACCTTC. Translation gives CASSLGAGDYGYTF.

This chain joins TRBV6-5 and TRBJ2-7, with 9 bases that match TRBD1. CDR3 size: 16 residues. The germline V gene encodes CDR1 MNHEY and CDR2 SVGAGI. The junction had 11 bases not matched to a gene; V was cut back by 1 base and J by 7 bases. The CDR3 loop is CASSYYGTGTASEQYF. The CDR3 coding sequence is TGTGCCAGCAGTTACTATGGGACAGGGACGGCATCGGAGCAGTACTTC.

The V call is TRBV18, the J call TRBJ2-3, with D uncertain. The length of the CDR3 is 15 residues. With 5 bases removed from V and 4 bases from J, the gap between germline ends came to 16 bases. Germline V lookup: CDR1 KGHSH, CDR2 LQKENI. Here the CDR3 DNA reads TGTGCCAGCTCAAGCGCCGCGTTGTCAGCAGATACGCAGTATTTT. Translating it yields CASSSAALSADTQYF.

The genes are TRBV11-3 and TRBJ2-3; 7 bases line up with TRBD2. CDR1 is SGHNT, CDR2 YENEEA, per germline. The CDR3 covers 17 residues. The V gene end was trimmed by 6 bases and the J gene end by 2 bases; junction bases not matched to a gene: 14. CDR3 residues: CASSDGLVGTSTDTQYF. The CDR3 DNA sequence: TGTGCCAGCAGTGATGGACTAGTGGGGACCTCCACAGATACGCAGTATTTT.

The chain carries TRBV11-2 and TRBJ2-7; TRBD1 aligns across 9 bases. Germline values: CDR1 SGHAT, CDR2 FQNNGV. V gave up 4 bases and J gave up 6 bases; unmatched junction bases: 7. The CDR3 loop spans 14 amino acids. The CDR3 protein is CASSSQDRGGEQYF. The CDR3 bases are TGTGCCAGCAGCTCGCAGGACAGGGGAGGCGAGCAGTACTTC. The entire variable domain, with the rest obtained from reference TRBV11-2 and TRBJ2-7, is as follows: EAGVAQSPRYKIIEKRQSVAFWCNPISGHATLYWYQQILGQGPKLLIQFQNNGVVDDSQLPKDRFSAERLKGVDSTLKIQPAKLEDSAVYLCASSSQDRGGEQYFGPGTRLTVT.

This chain links TRBV18 with TRBJ2-7; 9 bases align to TRBD1. The V gene end was trimmed by 5 bases and the J gene end by 2 bases; junction bases not matched to a gene: 7. CDR1 is KGHSH and CDR2 is LQKENI in the germline V gene. CDR3 length: 15 residues. CDR3 DNA sequence: TGTGCCAGCTCAAAGGACAGGGGCCCTCCCTACGAGCAGTACTTC. Its translation is CASSKDRGPPYEQYF.

The CDR3 is CASSKGDTSGELFF. Written as DNA, the CDR3 is TGTGCCAGCAGCAAAGGGGACACCTCGGGGGAGCTGTTTTTT. The chain combines TRBV21-1 with TRBJ2-2; the table assigns TRBD1, which was not confirmed against the DNA. TRBV21-1 is a pseudogene locus. CDR3 length equals 14 residues.

The chain couples TRBV9 to TRBJ2-5; 9 positions agree with TRBD2. The junction had 5 bases not matched to a gene; V was cut back by 0 bases and J by 5 bases. This CDR3 has 15 amino acids. Germline assignment: CDR1 SGDLS and CDR2 YYNGEE. The CDR3 region is CASSVGSGGKETQYF. The CDR3 bases are TGTGCCAGCAGCGTAGGTAGCGGGGGAAAGGAGACCCAGTACTTC.

This clone appeared a single time. V usage is TRBV6-5 and J usage is TRBJ2-7; D may be TRBD1 (6 bases). Trimming shortened V by 5 bases and J by 6 bases, and 20 bases separated the two germline ends. The CDR3 contains 15 residues. Germline V gene data show CDR1 as MNHEY and CDR2 as SVGAGI. CDR3 bases: TGTGCCAGCAGTCCCCGGGCGGCAGGGGCCTCCGAGCAGTACTTC. Translation: CASSPRAAGASEQYF.

V and J are TRBV11-2 and TRBJ1-2, with D uncertain. The CDR3 has 11 residues. Trimming left V 3 bases short and J 5 bases short, with 4 bases between. Germline-derived CDR1 and CDR2 are SGHAT and FQNNGV. This CDR3 reads CASSFKYGYTF. Written as DNA, the CDR3 is TGTGCCAGCAGCTTTAAATATGGCTACACCTTC.

This clone has a single count. The V and J genes are TRBV5-6 and TRBJ1-2; weak D call: TRBD1 (6 bases). The CDR3 is 15 amino acids. Per the germline V gene, CDR1 is SGHDT and CDR2 is YYEEEE. V lost 1 base and J lost 4, with 14 bases in between. The CDR3, as DNA: TGTGCCAGCAGCTTGTGGGGCAGGGGTAGCTATGGCTACACCTTC. Translated: CASSLWGRGSYGYTF.